The T cell receptor (beta chain) described here comes from a study of blood T cell repertoires in COVID-19 (dated by TCRdb to the early 2020s). Turning to the overall study: The collaborator samples originated in the United States, Italy and Spain and spanned the acute and convalescent phases of COVID-19. Deeply sampled blood TCRbeta repertoires from subjects exposed to, actively infected with, or recovered from COVID-19 were included in the dataset. A de-identified subject ID, COVID-19 status, age in years and sex were almost always included in the sample metadata. The repertoires were released in a freely available public database meant as a resource for research on the immune response to SARS-CoV-2. Samples came from the ongoing ImmuneRACE study (first 160 participants) plus 1,254 subjects from 6 global collaborators. HLA class I and class II types, where available, came from metadata supplied by the sample provider rather than from assay-based typing. The material from the prospective study consisted of cDNA or gDNA derived from T cells, B-cell-depleted T cells, or PBMCs.

One collaborating source in Seattle enrolled patients while the patients were actively infected and followed the patients over time throughout the course of disease. The collaborating institutions used their own protocols to collect whole blood in K2EDTA tubes. For TCRbeta analysis, collaborators shipped samples as frozen whole blood, isolated PBMCs, or DNA extracted from either of those sample types. The germline V end is reduced by 4 bases and the J end by 0 bases; junction bases left unmatched: 2. Via the germline V gene, CDR1 is LGHNA and CDR2 YSLEER. The CDR3 has 17 amino acids, counting the end cysteine and phenylalanine. The entry retains the CDR3 DNA only, 51 bases that are in frame from base 1. Note on this clone: Its antigen is currently not known. Base qualities were left out, and no much larger clone turns up one base away.

TCRbeta CDR3 regions were amplified from genomic DNA using the immunoSEQ Assay, a bias-controlled multiplex PCR. Regarding the original processing steps: The number of nucleated cells in each sample was estimated by amplification of reference gene primers within the assay. Sequence reads were collapsed and filtered to measure the absolute abundance of every unique TCRbeta CDR3 rearrangement. Productive Simpson clonality was computed per sample as the square root of Simpson's diversity index over productive rearrangements. Sourced from immuneACCESS, this table was stored by TCRdb with only in-frame sequences that have V and J called. A share of the clones is absent; for the studies checked, an unresolved V gene accounts for under half, and the remainder has no known explanation. Clone size and V and J calls were adopted from that table, with D and trimming inferred from the DNA. The sample table contains about 180,000 clones; only one count was recorded for more than 75% of them. The ten largest clones take up 15% to 20% of the sample.

Results and caveats for the whole study, not just this receptor: The amount of clinical and demographic metadata varied by source and participant and was provided uncurated.

What was sequenced was peripheral blood. Recombination joined TRBV4-3 with TRBJ2-5; 16 of the junction bases match TRBD2. This TCR derives from a person between 65 and 80 years old with COVID-19, enrolled during active disease. The CDR3: CASSPGTSGGDQETQYF. At the DNA level, the sequence is TGCGCCAGCAGCCCGGGGACTAGCGGGGGGGACCAAGAGACCCAGTACTTC.